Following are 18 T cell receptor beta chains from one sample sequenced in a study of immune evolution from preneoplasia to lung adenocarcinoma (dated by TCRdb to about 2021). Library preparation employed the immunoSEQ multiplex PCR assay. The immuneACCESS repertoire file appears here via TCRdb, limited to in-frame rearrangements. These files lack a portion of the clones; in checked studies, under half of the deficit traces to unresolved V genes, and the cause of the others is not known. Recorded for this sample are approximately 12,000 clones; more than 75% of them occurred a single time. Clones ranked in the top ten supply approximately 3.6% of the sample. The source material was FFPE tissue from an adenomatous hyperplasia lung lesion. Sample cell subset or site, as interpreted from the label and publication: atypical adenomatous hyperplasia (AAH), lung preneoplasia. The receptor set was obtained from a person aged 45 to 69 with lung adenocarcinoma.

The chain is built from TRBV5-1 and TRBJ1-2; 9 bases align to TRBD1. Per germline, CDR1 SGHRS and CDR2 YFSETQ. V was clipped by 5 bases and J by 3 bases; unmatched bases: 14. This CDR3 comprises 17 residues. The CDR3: CASRRAQGARGYYGYTF. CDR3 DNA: TGCGCCAGCAGGCGTGCACAGGGGGCGAGGGGCTACTATGGCTACACCTTC. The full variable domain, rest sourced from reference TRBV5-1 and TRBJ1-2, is KAGVTQTPRYLIKTRGQQVTLSCSPISGHRSVSWYQQTPGQGLQFLFEYFSETQRNKGNFPGRFSGRQFSNSRSEMNVSTLELGDSALYLCASRRAQGARGYYGYTFGSGTRLTVV.

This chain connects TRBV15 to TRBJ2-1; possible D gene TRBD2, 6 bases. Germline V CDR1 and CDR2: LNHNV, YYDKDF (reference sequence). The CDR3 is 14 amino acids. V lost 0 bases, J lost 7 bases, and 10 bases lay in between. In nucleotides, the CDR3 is TGTGCCACCAGCAGAGATGGGGGGAATAATGAGCAGTTCTTC. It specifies CATSRDGGNNEQFF. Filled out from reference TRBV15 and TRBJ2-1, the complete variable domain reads DAMVIQNPRYQVTQFGKPVTLSCSQTLNHNVMYWYQQKSSQAPKLLFHYYDKDFNNEADTPDNFQSRRPNTSFCFLDIRSPGLGDTAMYLCATSRDGGNNEQFFGPGTRLTVL.

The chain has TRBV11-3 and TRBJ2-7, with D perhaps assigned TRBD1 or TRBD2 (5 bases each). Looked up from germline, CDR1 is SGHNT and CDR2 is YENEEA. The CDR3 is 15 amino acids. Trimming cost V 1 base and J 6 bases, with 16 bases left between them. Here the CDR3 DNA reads TGTGCCAGCAGCTTAGTGACAAGAGGGACGGCCGAGCAGTACTTC. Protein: CASSLVTRGTAEQYF.

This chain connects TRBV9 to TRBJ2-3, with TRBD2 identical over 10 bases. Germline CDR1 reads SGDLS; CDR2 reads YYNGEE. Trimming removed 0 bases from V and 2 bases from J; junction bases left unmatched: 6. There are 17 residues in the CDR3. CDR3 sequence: CASSVGTSGSYTDTQYF. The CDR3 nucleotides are TGTGCCAGCAGCGTAGGGACTAGCGGAAGTTACACAGATACGCAGTATTTT.

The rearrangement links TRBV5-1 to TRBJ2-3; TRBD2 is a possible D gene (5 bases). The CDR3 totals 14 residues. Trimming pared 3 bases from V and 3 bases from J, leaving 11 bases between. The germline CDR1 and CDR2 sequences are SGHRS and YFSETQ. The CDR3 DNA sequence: TGCGCCAGCAGCTATTCGTCGGGAACAGATACGCAGTATTTT. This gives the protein CASSYSSGTDTQYF.

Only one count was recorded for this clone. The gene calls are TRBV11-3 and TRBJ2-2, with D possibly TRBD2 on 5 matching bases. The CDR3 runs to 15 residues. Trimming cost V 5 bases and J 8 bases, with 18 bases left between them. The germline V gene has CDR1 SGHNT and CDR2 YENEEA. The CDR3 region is CASSLGGPNRGELFF. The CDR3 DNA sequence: TGTGCCAGCAGCCTAGGCGGGCCAAACCGTGGGGAGCTGTTTTTT. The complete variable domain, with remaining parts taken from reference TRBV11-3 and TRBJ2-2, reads EAGVVQSPRYKIIEKKQPVAFWCNPISGHNTLYWYLQNLGQGPELLIRYENEEAVDDSQLPKDRFSAERLKGVDSTLKIQPAELGDSAVYLCASSLGGPNRGELFFGEGSRLTVL.

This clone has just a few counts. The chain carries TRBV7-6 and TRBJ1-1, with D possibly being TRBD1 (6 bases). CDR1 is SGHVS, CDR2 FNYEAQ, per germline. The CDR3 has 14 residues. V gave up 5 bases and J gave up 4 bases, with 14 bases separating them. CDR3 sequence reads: CASSRTQGTTEAFF. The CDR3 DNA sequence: TGTGCCAGCAGCCGGACTCAGGGGACCACTGAAGCTTTCTTT.

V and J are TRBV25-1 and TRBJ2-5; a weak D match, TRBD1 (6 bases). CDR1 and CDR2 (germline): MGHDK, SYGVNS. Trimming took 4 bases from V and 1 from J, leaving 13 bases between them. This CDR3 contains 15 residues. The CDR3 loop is CASSANRALQETQYF. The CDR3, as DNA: TGTGCCAGCAGTGCAAACAGGGCACTCCAAGAGACCCAGTACTTC.

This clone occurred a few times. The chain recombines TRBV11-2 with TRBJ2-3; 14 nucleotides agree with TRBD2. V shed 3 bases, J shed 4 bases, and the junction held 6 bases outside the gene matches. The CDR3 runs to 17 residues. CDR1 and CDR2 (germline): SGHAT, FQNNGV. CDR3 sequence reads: CASSFVRGLAGADTQYF. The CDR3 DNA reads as TGTGCCAGCAGCTTTGTAAGGGGACTAGCGGGAGCAGATACGCAGTATTTT.

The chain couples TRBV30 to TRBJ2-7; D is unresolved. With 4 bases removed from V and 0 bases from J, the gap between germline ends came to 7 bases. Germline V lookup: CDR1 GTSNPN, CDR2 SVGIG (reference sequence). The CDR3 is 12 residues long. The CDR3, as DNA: TGTGCCTGGACAGCAGACTCCTACGAGCAGTACTTC. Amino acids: CAWTADSYEQYF.

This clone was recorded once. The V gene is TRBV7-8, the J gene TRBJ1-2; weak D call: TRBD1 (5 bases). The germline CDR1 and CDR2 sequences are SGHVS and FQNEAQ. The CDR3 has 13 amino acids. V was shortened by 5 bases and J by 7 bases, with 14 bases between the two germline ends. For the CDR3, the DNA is TGTGCCAGCAGCCAAAGGGGTGAAGGTGGCTACACCTTC. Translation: CASSQRGEGGYTF.

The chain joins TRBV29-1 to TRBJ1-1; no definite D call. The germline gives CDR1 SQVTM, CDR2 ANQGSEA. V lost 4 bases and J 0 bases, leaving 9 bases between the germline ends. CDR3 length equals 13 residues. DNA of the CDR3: TGCAGCGTTGCCGTTACCATGAACACTGAAGCTTTCTTT. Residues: CSVAVTMNTEAFF.

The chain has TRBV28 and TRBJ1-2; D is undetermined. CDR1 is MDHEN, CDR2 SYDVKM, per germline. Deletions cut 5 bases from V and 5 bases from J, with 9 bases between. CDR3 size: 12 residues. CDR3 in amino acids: CASSLAGYGYTF. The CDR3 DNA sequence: TGTGCCAGCAGTCTGGCCGGATATGGCTACACCTTC.

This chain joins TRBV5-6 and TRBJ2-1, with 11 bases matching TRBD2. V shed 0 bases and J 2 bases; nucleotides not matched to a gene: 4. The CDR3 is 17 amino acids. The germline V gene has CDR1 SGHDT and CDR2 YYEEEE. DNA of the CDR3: TGTGCCAGCAGCTTGGCTATTAGCGGGAGGGCCTACAATGAGCAGTTCTTC. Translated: CASSLAISGRAYNEQFF. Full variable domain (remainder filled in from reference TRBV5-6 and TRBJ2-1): DAGVTQSPTHLIKTRGQQVTLRCSPKSGHDTVSWYQQALGQGPQFIFQYYEEEERQRGNFPDRFSGHQFPNYSSELNVNALLLGDSALYLCASSLAISGRAYNEQFFGPGTRLTVL.

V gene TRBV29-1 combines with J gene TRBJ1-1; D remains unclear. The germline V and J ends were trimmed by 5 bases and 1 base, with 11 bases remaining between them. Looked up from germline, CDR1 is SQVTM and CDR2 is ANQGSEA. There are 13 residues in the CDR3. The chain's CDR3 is CSVRPFGNTEAFF. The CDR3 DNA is TGCAGCGTTCGGCCCTTCGGGAACACTGAAGCTTTCTTT.

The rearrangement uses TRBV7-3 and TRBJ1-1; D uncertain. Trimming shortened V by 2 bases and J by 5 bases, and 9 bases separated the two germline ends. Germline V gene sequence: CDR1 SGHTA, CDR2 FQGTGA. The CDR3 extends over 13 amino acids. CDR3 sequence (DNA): TGTGCCAGCAGCTTATCGCGACGGACTGAAGCTTTCTTT. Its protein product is CASSLSRRTEAFF.

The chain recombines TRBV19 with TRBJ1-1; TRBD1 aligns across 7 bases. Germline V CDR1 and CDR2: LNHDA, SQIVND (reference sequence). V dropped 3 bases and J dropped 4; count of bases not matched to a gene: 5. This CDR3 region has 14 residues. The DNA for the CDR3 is TGTGCCAGTAGTATTCAGGGGGGTGGCACTGAAGCTTTCTTT. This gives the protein CASSIQGGGTEAFF.

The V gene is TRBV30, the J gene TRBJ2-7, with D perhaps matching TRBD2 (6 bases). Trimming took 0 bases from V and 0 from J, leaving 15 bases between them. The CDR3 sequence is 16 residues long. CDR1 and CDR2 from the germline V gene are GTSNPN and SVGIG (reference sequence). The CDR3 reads CAWSVSSAGGSYEQYF. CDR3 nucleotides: TGTGCCTGGAGTGTAAGTTCAGCCGGGGGCTCCTACGAGCAGTACTTC.